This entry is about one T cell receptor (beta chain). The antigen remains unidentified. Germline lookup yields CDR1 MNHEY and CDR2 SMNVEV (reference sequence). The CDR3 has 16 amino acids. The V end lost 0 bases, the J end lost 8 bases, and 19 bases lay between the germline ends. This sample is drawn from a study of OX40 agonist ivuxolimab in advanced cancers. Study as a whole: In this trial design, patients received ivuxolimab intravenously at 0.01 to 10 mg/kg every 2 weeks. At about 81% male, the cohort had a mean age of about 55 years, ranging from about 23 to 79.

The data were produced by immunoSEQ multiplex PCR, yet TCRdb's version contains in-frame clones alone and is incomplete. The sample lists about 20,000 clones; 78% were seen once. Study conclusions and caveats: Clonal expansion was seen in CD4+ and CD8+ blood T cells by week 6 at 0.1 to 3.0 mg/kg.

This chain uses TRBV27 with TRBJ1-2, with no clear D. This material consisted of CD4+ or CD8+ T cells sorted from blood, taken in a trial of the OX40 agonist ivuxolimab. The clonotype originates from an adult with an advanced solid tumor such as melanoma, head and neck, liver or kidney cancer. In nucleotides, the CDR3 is TGTGCCAGCAGTTTATCCCTTGGATCTCCTATGAGCGGCTACACCTTC. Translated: CASSLSLGSPMSGYTF.